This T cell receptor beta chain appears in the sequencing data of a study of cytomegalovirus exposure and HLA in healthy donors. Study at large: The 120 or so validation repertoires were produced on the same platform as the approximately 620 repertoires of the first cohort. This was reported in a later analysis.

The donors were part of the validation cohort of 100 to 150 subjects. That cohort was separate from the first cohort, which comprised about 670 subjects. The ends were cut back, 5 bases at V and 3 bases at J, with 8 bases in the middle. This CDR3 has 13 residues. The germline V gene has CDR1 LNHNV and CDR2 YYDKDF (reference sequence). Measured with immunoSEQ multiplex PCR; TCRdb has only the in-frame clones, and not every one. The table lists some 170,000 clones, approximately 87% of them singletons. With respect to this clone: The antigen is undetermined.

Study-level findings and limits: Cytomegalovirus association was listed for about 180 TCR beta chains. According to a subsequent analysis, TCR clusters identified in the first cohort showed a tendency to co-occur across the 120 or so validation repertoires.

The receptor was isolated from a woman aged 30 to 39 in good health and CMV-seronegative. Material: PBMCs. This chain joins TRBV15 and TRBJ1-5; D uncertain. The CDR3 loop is CATSPVYNQPQHF. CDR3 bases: TGTGCCACCAGCCCGGTGTACAATCAGCCCCAGCATTTT.